These T cell receptor beta chains were read from a single sample in a study of T-cell reconstitution after alpha-beta-depleted transplantation in children. One entry per CDR3 protein, called by TCRdb with MiXCR from the PCR reads. Among 65,000 to 75,000 distinct CDR3 sequences, 4.9% were seen once, and the ten largest hold under 20%. This specimen consisted of PBMCs, mostly from graft donor cells, obtained 180 days after TCRalphabeta/CD19-depleted stem cell transplant. These TCRs come from a boy in the first two years of life who had a stem cell transplant for acute myeloid leukemia, so the T cells may come from the graft donor. Both conserved end residues are part of each CDR3. The order of the fields is V gene, clone size, J gene, D gene, CDR3 DNA, CDR3 protein. A D gene is named only where the DNA matches it firmly. Clone sizes are given selectively: once, few, many, or a class where the clone is expanded.

TRBV5-1	many	TRBJ2-1	NA	TGCGCCAGCAGCTTTGACGGGACCATAGGTGAGCAGTTCTTC	CASSFDGTIGEQFF
TRBV6-2/TRBV6-3	many	TRBJ2-5	NA	TGTGCCAGCAGTCAGGGTGTAGAGACCCAGTACTTC	CASSQGVETQYF
TRBV12-3/TRBV12-4	once	TRBJ1-5	NA	TGTACCTGCAGTAACCGGGACACGGGGCTTAGCAATCAGCCCCAGCATTTT	CTCSNRDTGLSNQPQHF
TRBV25-1	many	TRBJ2-5	NA	TGTGCCACTACGTTCGGGGCCCAAGAGACCCAGTACTTC	CATTFGAQETQYF
TRBV7-8	many	TRBJ2-1	TRBD2	TGTGCCAGCAGCTCCTCCAGCGGGGGTTACAATGAGCAGTTCTTC	CASSSSSGGYNEQFF
TRBV20-1	many	TRBJ1-6	NA	TGCAGTGCTAGAGATAGGGCAGGGGTGCGGAATTCACCCCTCCACTTT	CSARDRAGVRNSPLHF
TRBV5-6	many	TRBJ2-2	NA	TGTGCCAGCAGCTTTACTTTGAACACCGGGGAGCTGTTTTTT	CASSFTLNTGELFF
TRBV29-1	many	TRBJ2-5	NA	TGCAGCGTTTTCCCCCTTAGACAGAAAGAGACCCAGTACTTC	CSVFPLRQKETQYF
TRBV4-3	many	TRBJ1-4	TRBD1	TGCGCCAGCAGCCAAGAGGACAGGAAGAACGAAAAACTGTTTTTT	CASSQEDRKNEKLFF
TRBV5-4	few	TRBJ2-2	NA	TGTGCCAGCAGTATGGGACGTACGAACACCGGGGAGCTGTTTTTT	CASSMGRTNTGELFF
TRBV20-1	many	TRBJ1-1	NA	TGCAGTGCCGCAGCGGGTGAAGCTTTCTTT	CSAAAGEAFF
TRBV12-3/TRBV12-4	many	TRBJ1-1	NA	TGTGCCAGCAGTTTAATGAACACTGAAGCTTTCTTT	CASSLMNTEAFF
TRBV28	many	TRBJ1-6	TRBD1	TGTGCCAGCAGTCCCTTCCGAGATAGACAGGGAGGAAATTCACCCCTCCACTTT	CASSPFRDRQGGNSPLHF
TRBV4-2	many	TRBJ2-1	NA	TGTGCCAGCAGCCAAGATTGGGTGGGGATAAGCTCCTACAATGAGCAGTTCTTC	CASSQDWVGISSYNEQFF
TRBV20-1	many	TRBJ2-2	TRBD2	TGCAGTGCTCGGGGGGGCCGGGGCGGGGAGCTGTTTTTT	CSARGGRGGELFF
TRBV7-9	many	TRBJ1-1	NA	TGTGCCAGCAGCTTACAGGTCGCGAACACTGAAGCTTTCTTT	CASSLQVANTEAFF
TRBV5-1	NA	TRBJ2-3	NA	TGCGCCAGCAGCTTGTTGAACCTTCGCACAGATACGCAGTATTTT	CASSLLNLRTDTQYF
TRBV27	once	TRBJ1-5	NA	TGTGCCAGCAGTTTCGGCGGTGGTGGGCCCCAGCATTTT	CASSFGGGGPQHF
TRBV15	many	TRBJ2-3	TRBD1	TGTGCCACCAGCAGAGCCGGGGGACAGGGCACAGATACGCAGTATTTT	CATSRAGGQGTDTQYF
TRBV7-6	many	TRBJ2-5	TRBD2	TGTGCCAGCAGCTCCATATCCGGGACTAGAGAGGGGATCGAGACCCAGTACTTC	CASSSISGTREGIETQYF
TRBV9	many	TRBJ1-1	TRBD1	TGTGCCAGCAGCCCCGGGGGAACAGGGGCTGAAGCTTTCTTT	CASSPGGTGAEAFF
TRBV5-1	many	TRBJ2-1	NA	TGCGCCAGCAGCTCGGTGGATGAGCAGTTCTTC	CASSSVDEQFF
TRBV28	many	TRBJ1-2	NA	TGTGCCAGCAGTTTCCCGCGAGGTTGGGGGGCCCCCTATGGCTACACCTTC	CASSFPRGWGAPYGYTF
TRBV4-3	many	TRBJ2-2	TRBD1	TGCGCCAGCAGCCAGTCGACAGGGGGCATGTTATCCGGGGAGCTGTTTTTT	CASSQSTGGMLSGELFF
TRBV5-1	many	TRBJ2-1	NA	TGCGCCAGCAGCTTGGGTCTTCACCTCAACTCCTACAATGAGCAGTTCTTC	CASSLGLHLNSYNEQFF
TRBV3-1	many	TRBJ2-4	NA	TGTGCCAGCAGCCCCCCACCGCGTTGGTACTTC	CASSPPPRWYF
TRBV11-2	many	TRBJ2-2	NA	TGTGCCAGCAGCCCCGTATGGGGGACCGGGGAGCTGTTTTTT	CASSPVWGTGELFF
TRBV9	many	TRBJ2-1	NA	TGTGCCAGCAGCGTAGAAGGGACATTTTACAATGAGCAGTTCTTC	CASSVEGTFYNEQFF
TRBV6-5	NA	TRBJ2-1	TRBD2	TGTGCCAGCAGTTACCCGGGGGGGGGCGGTTCCTACAATGAGCAGTTCTTC	CASSYPGGGGSYNEQFF
TRBV12-3/TRBV12-4	many	TRBJ2-3	NA	TGTGCCAGCAGCCGACTTTCACCTAGCACAGATACGCAGTATTTT	CASSRLSPSTDTQYF
TRBV11-1	many	TRBJ1-6	TRBD1	TGTGCCAGCAGCCCGGGACAGGGGGCAAAAGGCTCCTATAATTCACCCCTCCACTTT	CASSPGQGAKGSYNSPLHF
TRBV20-1	many	TRBJ2-3	NA	TGCAGTGCTGGGCCCAGAGGGGTCACAGATACGCAGTATTTT	CSAGPRGVTDTQYF
TRBV5-6	many	TRBJ2-5	NA	TGTGCCAGCAGCTTCCAGTACAATGATTTGGGGGAGACCCAGTACTTC	CASSFQYNDLGETQYF
TRBV4-3	many	TRBJ2-7	NA	TGCGCCAGCAGCCAAGACCAGGGGCTCGGGATTGGAGGGCTCTACGAGCAGTACTTC	CASSQDQGLGIGGLYEQYF
TRBV11-2	many	TRBJ2-7	NA	TGTGCCAGCAGCTTAGCCCTGGGCTTTCTCTACGAGCAGTACTTC	CASSLALGFLYEQYF
TRBV24-1	many	TRBJ2-1	NA	TGTGCCACCAGTGATTTGAGGGGAAATGAGCAGTTCTTC	CATSDLRGNEQFF
TRBV20-1	medium-sized	TRBJ2-5	NA	TGCAGTGCTAGACTGAGAGGGGGGCCGGAGCAAGAGACCCAGTACTTC	CSARLRGGPEQETQYF
TRBV7-3	many	TRBJ2-1	TRBD2	TGTGCCAGCAGCTTAACCGGACTAGCGGGGACCTCCTACAATGAGCAGTTCTTC	CASSLTGLAGTSYNEQFF
TRBV18	many	TRBJ2-2	NA	TGTGCCAGCTCACCACGGGCGGGGCCCAGCACCGGGGAGCTGTTTTTT	CASSPRAGPSTGELFF
TRBV5-1	many	TRBJ2-1	TRBD2	TGCGCCAGCAGCTCCACTAGCGGGGGGGCCCCTGGTGAGCAGTTCTTC	CASSSTSGGAPGEQFF